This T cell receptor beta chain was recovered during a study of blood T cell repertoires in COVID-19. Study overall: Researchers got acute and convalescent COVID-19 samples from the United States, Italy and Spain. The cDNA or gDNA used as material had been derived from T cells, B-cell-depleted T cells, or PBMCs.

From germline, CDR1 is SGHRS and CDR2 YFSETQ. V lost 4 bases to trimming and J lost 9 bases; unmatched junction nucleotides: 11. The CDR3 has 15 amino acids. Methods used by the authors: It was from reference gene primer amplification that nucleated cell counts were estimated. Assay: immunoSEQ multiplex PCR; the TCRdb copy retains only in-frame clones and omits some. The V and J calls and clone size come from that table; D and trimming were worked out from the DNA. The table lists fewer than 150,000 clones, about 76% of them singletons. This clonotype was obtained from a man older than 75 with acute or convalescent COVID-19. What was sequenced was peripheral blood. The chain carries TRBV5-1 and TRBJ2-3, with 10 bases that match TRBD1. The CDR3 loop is CASSRGTGEAGTQYF. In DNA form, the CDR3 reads TGCGCCAGCAGCAGGGGGACAGGGGAGGCTGGCACGCAGTATTTT.